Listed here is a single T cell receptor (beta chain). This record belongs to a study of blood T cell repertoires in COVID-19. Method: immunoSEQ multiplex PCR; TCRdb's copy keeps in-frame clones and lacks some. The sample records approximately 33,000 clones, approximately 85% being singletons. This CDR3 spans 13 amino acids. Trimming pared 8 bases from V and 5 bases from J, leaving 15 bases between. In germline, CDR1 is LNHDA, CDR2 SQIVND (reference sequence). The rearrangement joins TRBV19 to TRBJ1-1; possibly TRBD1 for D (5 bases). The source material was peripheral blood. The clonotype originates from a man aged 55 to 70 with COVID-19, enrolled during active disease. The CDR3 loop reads CASWGGIETEAFF. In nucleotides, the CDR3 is TGTGCCAGTTGGGGGGGGATCGAAACTGAAGCTTTCTTT.